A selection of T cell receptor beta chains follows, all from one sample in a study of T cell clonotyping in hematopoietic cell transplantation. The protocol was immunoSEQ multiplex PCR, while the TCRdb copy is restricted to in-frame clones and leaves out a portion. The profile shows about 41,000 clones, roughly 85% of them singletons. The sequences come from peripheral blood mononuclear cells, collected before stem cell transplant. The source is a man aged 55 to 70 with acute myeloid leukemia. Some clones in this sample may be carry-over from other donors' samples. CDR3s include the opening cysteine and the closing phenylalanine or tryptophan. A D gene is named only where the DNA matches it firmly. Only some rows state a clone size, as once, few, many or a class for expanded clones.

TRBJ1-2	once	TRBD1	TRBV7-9	TGTGCCAGCAGTCCCCGGACAGGGGGCGAATCCTATGGCTACACCTTC	CASSPRTGGESYGYTF
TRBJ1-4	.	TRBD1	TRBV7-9	TGTGCCAGCACAGGGGGAGAAACTAATGAAAAACTGTTTTTT	CASTGGETNEKLFF
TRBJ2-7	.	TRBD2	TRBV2	TGTGCCAGCACCGATCGGACTAGCGGGGCCTACGAGCAGTACTTC	CASTDRTSGAYEQYF
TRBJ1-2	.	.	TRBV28	TGTGCCAGCAGCCAACTCAACACCGACTATGGCTACACCTTC	CASSQLNTDYGYTF
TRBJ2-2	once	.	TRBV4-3	TGCGCCAGCAGCCAGGGCCGCGGGACAACCACCGGGGAGCTGTTTTTT	CASSQGRGTTTGELFF
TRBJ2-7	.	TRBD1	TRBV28	TGTGCCAGCGGCTTAACCGGGACAGGGGCCTACGAGCAGTACTTC	CASGLTGTGAYEQYF
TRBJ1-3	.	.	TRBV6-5	TGTGCCAGCAGCCGGGACACCTCTGGAAACACCATATATTTT	CASSRDTSGNTIYF
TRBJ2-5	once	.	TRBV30	TGTGCCTGGAGTCCCACGGGTTTTGGAACCCAGTACTTC	CAWSPTGFGTQYF
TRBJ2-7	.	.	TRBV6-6	TGTGCCAGCAGCTATACCAGGGATTGGTACTTC	CASSYTRDWYF
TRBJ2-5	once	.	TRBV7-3	TGTGCCAGCAGCTTAGGGTTGCAAGAGACCCAGTACTTC	CASSLGLQETQYF
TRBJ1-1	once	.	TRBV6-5	TGTGCCAGCAGTTACTCCAGGCAACGGGGGGCCGCTGAAGCTTTCTTT	CASSYSRQRGAAEAFF
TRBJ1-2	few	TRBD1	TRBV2	TGTGCCAGCCCAGAGGACAGGGGGGCTAACTATGGCTACACCTTC	CASPEDRGANYGYTF
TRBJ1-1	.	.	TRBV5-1	TGCGCCAGCAGCTTGGTTTCGGGACACCAATTGAACACTGAAGCTTTCTTT	CASSLVSGHQLNTEAFF